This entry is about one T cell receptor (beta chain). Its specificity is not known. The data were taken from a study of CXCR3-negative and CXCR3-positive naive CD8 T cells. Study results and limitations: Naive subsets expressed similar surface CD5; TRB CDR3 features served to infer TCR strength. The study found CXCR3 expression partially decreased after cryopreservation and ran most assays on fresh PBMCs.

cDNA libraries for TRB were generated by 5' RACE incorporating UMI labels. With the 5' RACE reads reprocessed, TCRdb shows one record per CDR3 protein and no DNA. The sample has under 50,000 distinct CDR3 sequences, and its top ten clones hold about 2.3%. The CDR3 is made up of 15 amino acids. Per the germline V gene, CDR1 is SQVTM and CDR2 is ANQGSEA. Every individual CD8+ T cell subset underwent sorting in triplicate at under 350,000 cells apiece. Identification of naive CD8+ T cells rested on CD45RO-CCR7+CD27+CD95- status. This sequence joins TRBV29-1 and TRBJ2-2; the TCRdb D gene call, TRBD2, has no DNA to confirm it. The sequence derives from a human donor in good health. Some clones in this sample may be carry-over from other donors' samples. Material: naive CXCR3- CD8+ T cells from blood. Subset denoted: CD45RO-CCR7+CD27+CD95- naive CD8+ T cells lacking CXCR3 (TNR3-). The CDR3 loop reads CSVEGRRANTAELFF.